What follows is one T cell receptor beta chain and its context. Its cognate antigen is unknown. The germline V gene has CDR1 WNHNN and CDR2 SYGVQD (reference sequence). V was clipped by 5 bases and J by 8 bases, with 15 bases between them. The CDR3 runs 13 residues. Investigators merged groups given second doses at roughly 4 or roughly 12 weeks. This sample was included in a study of T cell responses to AZD1222 COVID-19 vaccine. The study's findings and limits: Clonal diversity was possibly underestimated, and white British individuals and females predominated among donors. The peak T cell response came first, and repertoires were sampled only after it.

Sequenced by immunoSEQ multiplex PCR; TCRdb stores in-frame clones only, minus some. This table has 140,000 to 150,000 clones, approximately 90% appearing once. The receptor comes from an adult who received the AZD1222 COVID-19 vaccine. This rearrangement joins TRBV10-1 to TRBJ1-1, with a tentative D call TRBD1 (6 bases). The starting material was peripheral blood, obtained 28 days after the second AZD1222 dose. This CDR3 is CASSLRTDAEAFF. The CDR3 DNA sequence: TGCGCCAGCAGTCTTAGGACAGACGCCGAAGCTTTCTTT.